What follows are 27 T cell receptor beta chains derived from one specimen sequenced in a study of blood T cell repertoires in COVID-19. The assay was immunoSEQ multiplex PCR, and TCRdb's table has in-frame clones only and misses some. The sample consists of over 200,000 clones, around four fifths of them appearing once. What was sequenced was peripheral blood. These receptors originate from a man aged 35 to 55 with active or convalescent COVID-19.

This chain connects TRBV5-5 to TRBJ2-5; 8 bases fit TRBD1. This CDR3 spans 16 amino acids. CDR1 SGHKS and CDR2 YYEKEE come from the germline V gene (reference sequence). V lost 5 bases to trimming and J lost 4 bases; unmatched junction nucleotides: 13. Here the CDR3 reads CASRTLAGGAAETQYF. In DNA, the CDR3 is TGTGCCAGCAGAACGTTGGCAGGGGGCGCAGCAGAGACCCAGTACTTC.

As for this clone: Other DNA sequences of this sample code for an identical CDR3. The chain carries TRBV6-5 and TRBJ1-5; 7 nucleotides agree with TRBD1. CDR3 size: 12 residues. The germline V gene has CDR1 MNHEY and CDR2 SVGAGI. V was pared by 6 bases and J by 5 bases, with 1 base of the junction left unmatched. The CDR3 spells CASRTGDQPQHF. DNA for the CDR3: TGTGCCAGCAGAACAGGGGATCAGCCCCAGCATTTT.

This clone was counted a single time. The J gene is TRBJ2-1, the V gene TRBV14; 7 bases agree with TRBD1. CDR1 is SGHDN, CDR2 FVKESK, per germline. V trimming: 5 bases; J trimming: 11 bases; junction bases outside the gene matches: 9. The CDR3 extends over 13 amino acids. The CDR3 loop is CASSYDLGQKQFF. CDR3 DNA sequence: TGTGCCAGCAGCTACGACCTGGGACAGAAGCAGTTCTTC.

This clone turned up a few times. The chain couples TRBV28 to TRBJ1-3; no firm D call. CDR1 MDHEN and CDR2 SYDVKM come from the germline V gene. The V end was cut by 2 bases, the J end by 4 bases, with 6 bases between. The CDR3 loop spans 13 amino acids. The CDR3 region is CASSLMLGNTIYF. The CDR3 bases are TGTGCCAGCAGTTTAATGTTAGGAAACACCATATATTTT.

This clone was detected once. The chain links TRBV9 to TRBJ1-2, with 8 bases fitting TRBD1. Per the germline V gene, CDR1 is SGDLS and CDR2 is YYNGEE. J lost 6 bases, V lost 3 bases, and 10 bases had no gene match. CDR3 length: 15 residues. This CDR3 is CASSGGGAGGHGYTF. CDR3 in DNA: TGTGCCAGCAGCGGTGGCGGGGCAGGGGGCCATGGCTACACCTTC.

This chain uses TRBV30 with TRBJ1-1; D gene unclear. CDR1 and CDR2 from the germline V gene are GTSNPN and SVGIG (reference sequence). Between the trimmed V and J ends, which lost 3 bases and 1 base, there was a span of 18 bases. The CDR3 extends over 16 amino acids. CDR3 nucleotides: TGTGCCTGGAGCTCCCCACTAGCTGCGGGGAACACTGAAGCTTTCTTT. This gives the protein CAWSSPLAAGNTEAFF.

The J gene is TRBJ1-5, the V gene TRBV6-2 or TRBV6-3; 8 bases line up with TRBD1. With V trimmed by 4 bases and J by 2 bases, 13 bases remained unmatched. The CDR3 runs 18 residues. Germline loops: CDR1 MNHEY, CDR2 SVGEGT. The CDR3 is CASSSFQGARIGNQPQHF. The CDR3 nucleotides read TGTGCCAGCAGTTCCTTCCAGGGGGCGCGGATCGGCAATCAGCCCCAGCATTTT.

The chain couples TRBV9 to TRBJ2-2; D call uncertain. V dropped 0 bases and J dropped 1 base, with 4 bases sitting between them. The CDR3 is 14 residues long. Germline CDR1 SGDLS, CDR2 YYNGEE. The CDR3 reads CASSVGVNTGELFF. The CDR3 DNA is TGTGCCAGCAGCGTAGGAGTGAACACCGGGGAGCTGTTTTTT.

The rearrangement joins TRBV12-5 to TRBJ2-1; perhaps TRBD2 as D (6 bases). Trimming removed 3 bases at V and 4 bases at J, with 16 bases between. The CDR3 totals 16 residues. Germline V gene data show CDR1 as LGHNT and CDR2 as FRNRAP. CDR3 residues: CASGFPSWEEYNEQFF. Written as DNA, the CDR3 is TGTGCTAGTGGTTTCCCCTCGTGGGAGGAATACAATGAGCAGTTCTTC.

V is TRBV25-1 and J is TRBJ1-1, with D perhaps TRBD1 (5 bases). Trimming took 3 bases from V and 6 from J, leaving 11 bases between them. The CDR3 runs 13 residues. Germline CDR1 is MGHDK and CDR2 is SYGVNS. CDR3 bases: TGTGCCAGCAGTGATGGAGGGGTCTCTGAAGCTTTCTTT. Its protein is CASSDGGVSEAFF. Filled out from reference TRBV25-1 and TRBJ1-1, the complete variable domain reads EADIYQTPRYLVIGTGKKITLECSQTMGHDKMYWYQQDPGMELHLIHYSYGVNSTEKGDLSSESTVSRIRTEHFPLTLESARPSHTSQYLCASSDGGVSEAFFGQGTRLTVV.

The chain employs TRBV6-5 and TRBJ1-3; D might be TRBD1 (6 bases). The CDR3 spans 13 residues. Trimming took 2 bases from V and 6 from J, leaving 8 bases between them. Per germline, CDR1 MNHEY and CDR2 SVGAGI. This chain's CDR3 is CASSYDRQNTIYF. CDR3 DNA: TGTGCCAGCAGTTACGACAGGCAAAACACCATATATTTT.

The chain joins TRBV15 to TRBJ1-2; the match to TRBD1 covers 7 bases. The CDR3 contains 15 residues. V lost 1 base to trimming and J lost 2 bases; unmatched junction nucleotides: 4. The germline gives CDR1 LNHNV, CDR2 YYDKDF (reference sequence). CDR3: CATSRAGRGNYGYTF. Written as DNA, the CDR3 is TGTGCCACCAGCAGAGCCGGCAGGGGGAACTATGGCTACACCTTC.

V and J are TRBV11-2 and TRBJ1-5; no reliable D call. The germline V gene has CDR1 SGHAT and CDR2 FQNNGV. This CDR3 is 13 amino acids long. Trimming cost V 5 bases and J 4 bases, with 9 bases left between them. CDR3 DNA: TGTGCCAGCAGCCCGACGGGGAATCAGCCCCAGCATTTT. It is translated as CASSPTGNQPQHF.

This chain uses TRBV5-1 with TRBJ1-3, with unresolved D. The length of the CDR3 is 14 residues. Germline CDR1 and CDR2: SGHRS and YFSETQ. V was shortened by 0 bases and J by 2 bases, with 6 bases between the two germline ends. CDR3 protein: CASSLGSAGNTIYF. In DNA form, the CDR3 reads TGCGCCAGCAGCTTGGGGTCGGCTGGAAACACCATATATTTT.

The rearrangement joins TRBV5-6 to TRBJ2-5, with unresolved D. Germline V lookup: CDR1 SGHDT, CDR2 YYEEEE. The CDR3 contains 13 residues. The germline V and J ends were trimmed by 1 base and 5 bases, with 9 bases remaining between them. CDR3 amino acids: CASSLPGFETQYF. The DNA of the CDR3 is TGTGCCAGCAGCTTGCCCGGTTTTGAGACCCAGTACTTC. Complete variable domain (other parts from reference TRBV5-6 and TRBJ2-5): DAGVTQSPTHLIKTRGQQVTLRCSPKSGHDTVSWYQQALGQGPQFIFQYYEEEERQRGNFPDRFSGHQFPNYSSELNVNALLLGDSALYLCASSLPGFETQYFGPGTRLLVL.

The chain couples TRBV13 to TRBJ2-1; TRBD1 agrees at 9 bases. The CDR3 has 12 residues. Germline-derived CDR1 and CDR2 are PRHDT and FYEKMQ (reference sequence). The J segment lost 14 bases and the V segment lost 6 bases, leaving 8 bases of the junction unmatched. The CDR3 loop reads CASRQGQGRKFF. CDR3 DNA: TGTGCCAGCAGACAGGGACAGGGTAGGAAGTTCTTC.

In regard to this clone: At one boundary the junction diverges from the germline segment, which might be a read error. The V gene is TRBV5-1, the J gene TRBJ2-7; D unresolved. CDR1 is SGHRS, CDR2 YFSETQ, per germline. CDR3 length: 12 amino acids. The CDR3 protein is CASSLDSNEQYF. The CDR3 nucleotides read TGCGCCAGCAGCTTGGACTCCAACGAGCAGTACTTC.

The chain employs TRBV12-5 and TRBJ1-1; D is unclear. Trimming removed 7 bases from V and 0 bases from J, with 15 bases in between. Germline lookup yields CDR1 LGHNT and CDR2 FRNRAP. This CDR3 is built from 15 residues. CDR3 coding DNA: TGTGCTAGTGCCCCCAACGCGGGTATGAACACTGAAGCTTTCTTT. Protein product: CASAPNAGMNTEAFF.

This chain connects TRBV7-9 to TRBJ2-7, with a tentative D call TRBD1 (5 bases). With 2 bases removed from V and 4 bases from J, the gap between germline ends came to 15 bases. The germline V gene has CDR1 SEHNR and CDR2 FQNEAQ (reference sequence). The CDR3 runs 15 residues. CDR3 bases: TGTGCCAGCAGCTTACAGGGATATACCGAATACGAGCAGTACTTC. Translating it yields CASSLQGYTEYEQYF.

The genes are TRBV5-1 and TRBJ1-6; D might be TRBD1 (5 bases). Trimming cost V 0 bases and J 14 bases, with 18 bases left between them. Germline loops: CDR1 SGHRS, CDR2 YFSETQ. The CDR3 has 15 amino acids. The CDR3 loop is CASSLGAAGQGSLHF. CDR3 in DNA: TGCGCCAGCAGCTTGGGGGCTGCAGGCCAGGGATCCCTCCACTTT.

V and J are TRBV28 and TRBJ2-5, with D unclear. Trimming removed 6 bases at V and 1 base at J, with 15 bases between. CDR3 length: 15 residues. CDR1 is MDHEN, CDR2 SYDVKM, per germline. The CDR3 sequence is CASSLAASAQETQYF. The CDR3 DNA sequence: TGTGCCAGCAGCCTCGCGGCCAGCGCCCAAGAGACCCAGTACTTC.

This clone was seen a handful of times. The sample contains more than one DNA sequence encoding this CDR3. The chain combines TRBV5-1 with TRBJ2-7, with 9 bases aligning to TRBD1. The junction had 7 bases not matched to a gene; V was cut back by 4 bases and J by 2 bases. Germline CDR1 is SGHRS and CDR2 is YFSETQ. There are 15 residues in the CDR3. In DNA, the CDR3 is TGCGCCAGCAGCCCTGGTGGGACAGGGACCTACGAGCAGTACTTC. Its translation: CASSPGGTGTYEQYF. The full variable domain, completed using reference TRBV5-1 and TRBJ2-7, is KAGVTQTPRYLIKTRGQQVTLSCSPISGHRSVSWYQQTPGQGLQFLFEYFSETQRNKGNFPGRFSGRQFSNSRSEMNVSTLELGDSALYLCASSPGGTGTYEQYFGPGTRLTVT.

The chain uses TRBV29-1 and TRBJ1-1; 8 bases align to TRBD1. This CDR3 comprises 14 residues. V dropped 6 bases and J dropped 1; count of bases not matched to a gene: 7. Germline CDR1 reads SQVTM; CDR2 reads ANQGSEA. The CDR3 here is CSVPGQGTNTEAFF. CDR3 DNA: TGCAGCGTACCTGGACAGGGCACGAACACTGAAGCTTTCTTT.

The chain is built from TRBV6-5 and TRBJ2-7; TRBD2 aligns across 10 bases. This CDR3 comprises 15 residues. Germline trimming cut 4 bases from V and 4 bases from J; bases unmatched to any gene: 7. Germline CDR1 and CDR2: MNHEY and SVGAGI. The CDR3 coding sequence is TGTGCCAGCAGTTCCCGGACTAGCGGCCTTTACGAGCAGTACTTC. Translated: CASSSRTSGLYEQYF.

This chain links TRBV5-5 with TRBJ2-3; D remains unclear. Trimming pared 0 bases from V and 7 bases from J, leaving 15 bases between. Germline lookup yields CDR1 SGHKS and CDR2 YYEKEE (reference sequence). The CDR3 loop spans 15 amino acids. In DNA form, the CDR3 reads TGTGCCAGCAGCTTGGGGCAGGTCGCCCCAAATACGCAGTATTTT. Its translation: CASSLGQVAPNTQYF.

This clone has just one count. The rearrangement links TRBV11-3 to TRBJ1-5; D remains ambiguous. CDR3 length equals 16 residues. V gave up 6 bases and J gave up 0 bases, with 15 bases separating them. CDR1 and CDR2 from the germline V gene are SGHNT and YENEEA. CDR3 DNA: TGTGCCAGCAGGACTTTCGAAGTTAATAGCAATCAGCCCCAGCATTTT. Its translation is CASRTFEVNSNQPQHF.

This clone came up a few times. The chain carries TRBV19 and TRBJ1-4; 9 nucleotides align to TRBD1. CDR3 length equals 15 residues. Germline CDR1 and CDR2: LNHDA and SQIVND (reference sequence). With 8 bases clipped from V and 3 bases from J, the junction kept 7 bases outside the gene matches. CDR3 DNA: TGTGCCAGTGGGACAGGGATATGGGCTAATGAAAAACTGTTTTTT. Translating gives CASGTGIWANEKLFF.